Below, one T cell receptor (beta chain) is given with its context. Its antigen is not identified. This table comes from immunoSEQ multiplex PCR, and its TCRdb copy is limited to in-frame clones, with some not included. The data show hundreds of thousands of clones, around 92% seen once. This CDR3 comprises 15 residues. The V and J ends lost 6 bases and 2 bases, in that order; junction bases with no gene match: 9. Germline CDR1 is MNHEY and CDR2 is SVGAGI. The data belong to a study of shared clonotypes between healthy human individuals. Study summary: Donors were a couple of women and three men aged 18 to 49. Study conclusions and caveats: At large depth, rarefaction still showed sorted-subset sequencing to be incomplete. Naive CD4 clonotypes were shared across a handful of donors at roughly 4.6%.

Cells designated naive CD8 were CD45RO-negative and were positively selected for CCR7, with terminally differentiated effector memory CD45RA+ cells excluded. This rearrangement joins TRBV6-5 to TRBJ1-1; 7 bases fit TRBD1. The specimen was naive CD8+ T cells sorted from blood. This receptor was obtained from a man in his thirties or forties in good health. CDR3 DNA: TGTGCCAGCAGACGCCCGGGACAGCTAAACACTGAAGCTTTCTTT. Amino acids: CASRRPGQLNTEAFF.